What follows are 26 T cell receptor beta chains derived from one specimen sequenced in a study of CD8 T cells in ankylosing spondylitis. TCRdb itself ran the 5' RACE reads through MiXCR, one entry per CDR3 protein. The repertoire holds roughly 670,000 distinct CDR3 sequences, 15% to 20% seen once, with about 19% in the top ten. Study outcomes and limitations: Seemingly distinctive of ankylosing spondylitis blood was a TCR beta motif formed by eight highly homologous variants.

Their antigen targets remain unknown. Sequenced sample: blood, either unsorted or a sorted T cell fraction (not recorded which). These receptor sequences come from a male donor with ankylosing spondylitis.

This clonotype has only a few counts. DNA of the CDR3: TGCAGTGCTAGCCTGAATTTCGGGGAGCTGTTTTTT. It yields the protein CSASLNFGELFF. V gene TRBV20-1 combines with J gene TRBJ2-2; D remains ambiguous. This CDR3 is 12 amino acids long. V lost 3 bases and J lost 7, with 9 bases in between. Germline V gene lookup returns CDR1 DFQATT and CDR2 SNEGSKA (reference sequence).

This clonotype was recorded a few times. The chain is built from TRBV9 and TRBJ1-5; D might be TRBD1 (6 bases). V dropped 0 bases and J dropped 3 bases, with 10 bases sitting between them. The CDR3 extends over 15 amino acids. Germline values: CDR1 SGDLS, CDR2 YYNGEE. CDR3 in DNA: TGTGCCAGCAGCGTAGACGCAGGGGTCAATCAGCCCCAGCATTTT. As protein: CASSVDAGVNQPQHF.

The sample holds a few counts of this clonotype. The chain joins TRBV5-1 to TRBJ2-3, with D possibly matching TRBD1 (5 bases). Per germline, CDR1 SGHRS and CDR2 YFSETQ. This CDR3 is built from 15 residues. V gave up 1 base and J gave up 2 bases, with 11 bases separating them. The CDR3 bases are TGCGCCAGCAGCTTGAACAGGCCCTACACAGATACGCAGTATTTT. Protein sequence: CASSLNRPYTDTQYF.

The chain recombines TRBV7-8 with TRBJ1-1; 12 positions agree with TRBD1. This CDR3 region has 17 residues. Per the germline V gene, CDR1 is SGHVS and CDR2 is FQNEAQ. The V and J ends lost 3 bases and 5 bases, in that order; junction bases with no gene match: 10. The CDR3 nucleotides are TGTGCCAGCAGCTTCACTAGAGGGGACAGGGGGCCAACTGAAGCTTTCTTT. The encoded protein is CASSFTRGDRGPTEAFF.

This clonotype was seen ten or more times. The genes are TRBV29-1 and TRBJ2-7, with TRBD1 identical over 7 bases. This CDR3 spans 13 amino acids. In germline, CDR1 is SQVTM, CDR2 ANQGSEA. Unmatched junction bases numbered 4, after V lost 2 bases and J lost 3 bases. This CDR3 reads CSVELDRDYEQYF. CDR3 nucleotides: TGCAGCGTTGAACTTGACAGGGACTACGAGCAGTACTTC.

This clonotype was found many times. The CDR3 DNA reads TGTGCCAGCAGTCGGGCAGACGCTGAAGCTTTCTTT. It encodes CASSRADAEAFF. V usage is TRBV12-3 or TRBV12-4 and J usage is TRBJ1-1; the D is unclear. CDR3 size: 12 residues. Trimming took off 5 bases at V and 6 bases at J, with 10 bases between the two ends.

J is TRBJ1-3 and V is TRBV6-1; D gene uncertain. V was trimmed by 5 bases and J by 4 bases, leaving 21 bases between them. CDR1 MNHNS and CDR2 SASEGT come from the germline V gene. The CDR3 extends over 17 amino acids. The CDR3 DNA reads TGTGCCAGCAGTCCCTACCCGTCGGAGGTCTCGGGAAACACCATATATTTT. This translates into CASSPYPSEVSGNTIYF.

The chain uses TRBV29-1 and TRBJ2-1, with D tentatively TRBD1 (9 bases). The germline V gene encodes CDR1 SQVTM and CDR2 ANQGSEA. The CDR3 is 16 amino acids. The V end was cut by 7 bases, the J end by 8 bases, with 27 bases between. As DNA, the CDR3 is TGCAGCGCTAGCGGGTGGGGGACAGGGCCTGGATATGAGCAGTTCTTC. Protein: CSASGWGTGPGYEQFF.

This clonotype was seen a few times. This chain uses TRBV29-1 with TRBJ2-7, with 11 bases lining up with TRBD1. The germline gives CDR1 SQVTM, CDR2 ANQGSEA. This CDR3 is built from 14 residues. J gave up 3 bases and V 2 bases, and 3 bases lay outside the gene matches. The CDR3 DNA follows: TGCAGCGTTGAATTCGGGACAGGGGGCTACGAGCAGTACTTC. It codes for CSVEFGTGGYEQYF.

This clonotype was seen more than once but under ten times. The V and J genes are TRBV20-1 and TRBJ2-7; perhaps TRBD2 as D (6 bases). Germline CDR1 is DFQATT and CDR2 is SNEGSKA (reference sequence). CDR3 length equals 13 residues. The V end lost 3 bases, the J end lost 0 bases, and 9 bases lay between the germline ends. CDR3: CSASGSFSYEQYF. In DNA form, the CDR3 reads TGCAGTGCTAGCGGGAGTTTCTCCTACGAGCAGTACTTC.

This clonotype was recorded a few times. This sequence joins TRBV5-1 and TRBJ2-5; D is possibly TRBD1 or TRBD2 (5 bases each). V shed 6 bases and J shed 1 base, with 13 bases lying between them. CDR3 size: 14 residues. Germline V CDR1 and CDR2: SGHRS, YFSETQ. CDR3 sequence: CASKTGTGQETQYF. The CDR3 DNA sequence: TGCGCCAGCAAAACCGGGACCGGCCAAGAGACCCAGTACTTC.

This clonotype was found a few times. The rearrangement joins TRBV13 to TRBJ2-5; 12 nucleotides line up with TRBD2. The CDR3 runs 16 residues. Germline assignment: CDR1 PRHDT and CDR2 FYEKMQ (reference sequence). V lost 5 bases and J lost 5; bases outside the gene matches: 9. CDR3 sequence reads: CASSLRLAGALETQYF. The DNA of the CDR3 is TGTGCCAGCAGCCTAAGACTAGCGGGAGCTTTGGAGACCCAGTACTTC.

For the CDR3, the DNA is TGTGCCAGCAGCTTAGACAGGACACATGGCTACACCTTC. Its translation: CASSLDRTHGYTF. The chain uses TRBV11-2 and TRBJ1-2, with D possibly being TRBD1 (5 bases). CDR3 length: 13 amino acids. V was trimmed by 0 bases and J by 6 bases, leaving 8 bases between them. Germline V CDR1 and CDR2: SGHAT, FQNNGV.

The chain joins TRBV5-1 to TRBJ2-7, with 8 positions matching TRBD2. The CDR3 is 15 residues long. V gave up 4 bases and J gave up 2 bases; unmatched junction bases: 8. The germline gives CDR1 SGHRS, CDR2 YFSETQ. CDR3 loop: CASSDAGGTPYEQYF. The CDR3, as DNA: TGCGCCAGCAGCGATGCGGGGGGAACCCCCTACGAGCAGTACTTC.

The gene calls are TRBV7-2 and TRBJ2-1; TRBD1 agrees at 8 bases. Germline V gene sequence: CDR1 SGHTA, CDR2 FQGNSA. V lost 5 bases to trimming and J lost 2 bases; unmatched junction nucleotides: 5. The CDR3 runs to 15 residues. DNA of the CDR3: TGTGCCAGCAGCCTGACAGGGGTGGCCTACAATGAGCAGTTCTTC. Translating gives CASSLTGVAYNEQFF.

A few counts support this clonotype. This sequence joins TRBV6-1 and TRBJ2-2, with 10 bases fitting TRBD2. The CDR3 sequence is 16 residues long. From germline, CDR1 is MNHNS and CDR2 SASEGT. After removal of 7 bases from V and 2 bases from J, the junction contained 7 bases not matched to a gene. CDR3 sequence: CASTPSGSGNTGELFF. DNA of the CDR3: TGTGCCAGCACCCCTAGCGGGAGCGGTAACACCGGGGAGCTGTTTTTT.

This rearrangement joins TRBV7-6 to TRBJ2-7; D unresolved. Germline CDR1 reads SGHVS; CDR2 reads FNYEAQ. V gave up 5 bases and J gave up 0 bases, with 14 bases separating them. The CDR3 runs 15 residues. This CDR3 is CASSPFVGDSYEQYF. The CDR3 DNA is TGTGCCAGCAGCCCGTTCGTAGGAGACTCCTACGAGCAGTACTTC.

This clonotype occurred many times. V gene TRBV6-2 or TRBV6-3 combines with J gene TRBJ2-1, with D possibly TRBD2 on 6 matching bases. CDR1 and CDR2 from the germline V gene are MNHEY and SVGEGT. Trimming took off 2 bases at V and 0 bases at J, with 14 bases between the two ends. This CDR3 is 17 amino acids long. Here the CDR3 reads CASSYPLSGASYNEQFF. The CDR3 DNA follows: TGTGCCAGCAGTTACCCACTTAGCGGAGCCTCCTACAATGAGCAGTTCTTC.

The chain links TRBV25-1 to TRBJ2-5; 7 bases line up with TRBD2. Trimming at V came to 2 bases and at J to 4 bases, leaving 13 bases not matched to a gene. The CDR3 runs 17 residues. Per the germline V gene, CDR1 is MGHDK and CDR2 is SYGVNS. CDR3 sequence reads: CASSEGGGGLLRETQYF. The CDR3 nucleotides are TGTGCCAGCAGTGAAGGGGGGGGAGGCCTCCTTAGAGAGACCCAGTACTTC.

This clonotype was found a few times. CDR3 in amino acids: CSASQADQPQHF. The CDR3 DNA reads as TGCAGTGCTAGCCAGGCGGATCAGCCCCAGCATTTT. The rearrangement links TRBV20-1 to TRBJ1-5; unclear D gene. Germline V lookup: CDR1 DFQATT, CDR2 SNEGSKA (reference sequence). Trimming pared 3 bases from V and 5 bases from J, leaving 8 bases between. The CDR3 totals 12 residues.

This clonotype turned up a few times. This chain links TRBV20-1 with TRBJ2-5; possibly TRBD2 for D (6 bases). The CDR3 consists of 14 residues. The V gene lost 6 bases and the J gene lost 0 bases, with 14 bases spanning the gap. Germline CDR1 and CDR2: DFQATT and SNEGSKA (reference sequence). The CDR3 is CSAPTSWYQETQYF. In nucleotides, the CDR3 is TGCAGTGCCCCGACTAGTTGGTACCAAGAGACCCAGTACTTC.

The chain carries TRBV9 and TRBJ2-1; no clear D gene. The V gene lost 0 bases and the J gene lost 13 bases, with 17 bases spanning the gap. CDR3 length: 14 amino acids. The germline V gene encodes CDR1 SGDLS and CDR2 YYNGEE. The CDR3 loop is CASSVDLLSDRQFF. CDR3 nucleotide sequence: TGTGCCAGCAGCGTAGACCTTCTTAGTGACCGACAGTTCTTC.

This clonotype was counted at least ten times. CDR3 nucleotides: TGCAGCGTTGAGGGCTCCACCTACGAGCAGTACTTC. It yields the protein CSVEGSTYEQYF. The genes are TRBV29-1 and TRBJ2-7; D remains ambiguous. The germline V and J ends were trimmed by 3 bases and 2 bases, with 8 bases remaining between them. Looked up from germline, CDR1 is SQVTM and CDR2 is ANQGSEA. The CDR3 has 12 residues.

The table lists this clonotype with a few counts. This rearrangement joins TRBV5-1 to TRBJ2-1; 9 bases align to TRBD2. V was clipped by 0 bases and J by 5 bases; unmatched bases: 3. Germline-derived CDR1 and CDR2 are SGHRS and YFSETQ. The CDR3 runs 15 residues. DNA of the CDR3: TGCGCCAGCAGCTTGGAAGGGACTAGCAACAATGAGCAGTTCTTC. The encoded protein is CASSLEGTSNNEQFF.

This clonotype occurred a few times. The V call is TRBV5-1, the J call TRBJ1-4; the D gene is possibly TRBD1 (6 bases). CDR3 length: 15 amino acids. Germline loops: CDR1 SGHRS, CDR2 YFSETQ. Trimming stripped 2 bases from V and 6 bases from J, with 14 bases between. The CDR3 is CASSFLTGPDEKLFF. CDR3 in DNA: TGCGCCAGCAGCTTCCTAACAGGGCCCGATGAAAAACTGTTTTTT.

CDR3 sequence (DNA): TGCAGTGCCCCTATCGTGGGGAATGGCTACACCTTC. It translates to CSAPIVGNGYTF. V is TRBV20-1 and J is TRBJ1-2; D gene unclear. The germline V gene has CDR1 DFQATT and CDR2 SNEGSKA (reference sequence). The CDR3 has 12 residues. V dropped 6 bases and J dropped 6 bases, with 14 bases sitting between them.